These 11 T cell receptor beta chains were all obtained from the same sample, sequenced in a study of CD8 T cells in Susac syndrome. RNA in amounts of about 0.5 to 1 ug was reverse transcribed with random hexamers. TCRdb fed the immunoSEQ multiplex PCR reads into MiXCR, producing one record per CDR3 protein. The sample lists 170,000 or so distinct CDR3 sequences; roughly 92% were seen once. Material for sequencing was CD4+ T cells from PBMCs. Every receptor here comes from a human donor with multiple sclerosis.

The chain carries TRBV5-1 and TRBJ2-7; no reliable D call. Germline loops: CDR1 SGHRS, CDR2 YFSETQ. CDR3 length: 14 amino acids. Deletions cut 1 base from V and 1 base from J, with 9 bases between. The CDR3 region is CASSLNVRSYEQYF. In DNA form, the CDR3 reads TGCGCCAGCAGCTTGAACGTCAGATCCTACGAGCAGTACTTC.

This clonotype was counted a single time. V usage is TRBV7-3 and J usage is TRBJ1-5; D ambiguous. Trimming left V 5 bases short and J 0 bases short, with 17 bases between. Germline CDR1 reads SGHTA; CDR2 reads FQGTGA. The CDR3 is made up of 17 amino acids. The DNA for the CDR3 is TGTGCCAGCAGCCCCACCCTTGGCGGGGATAGCAATCAGCCCCAGCATTTT. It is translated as CASSPTLGGDSNQPQHF.

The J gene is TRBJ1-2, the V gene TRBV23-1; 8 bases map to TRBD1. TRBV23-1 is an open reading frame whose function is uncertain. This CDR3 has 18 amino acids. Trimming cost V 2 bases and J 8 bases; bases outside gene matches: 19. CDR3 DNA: TGCGCCAGCAGTCAAATCCCAGGACAGGGAGGGGAATGGGGGGGCTACACCTTC. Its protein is CASSQIPGQGGEWGGYTF.

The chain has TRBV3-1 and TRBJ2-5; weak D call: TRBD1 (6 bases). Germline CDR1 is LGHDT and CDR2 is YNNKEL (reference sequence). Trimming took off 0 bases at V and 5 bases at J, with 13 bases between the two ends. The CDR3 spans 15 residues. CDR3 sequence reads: CASSQDPRTAETQYF. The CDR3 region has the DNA TGTGCCAGCAGCCAAGATCCCCGGACAGCGGAGACCCAGTACTTC.

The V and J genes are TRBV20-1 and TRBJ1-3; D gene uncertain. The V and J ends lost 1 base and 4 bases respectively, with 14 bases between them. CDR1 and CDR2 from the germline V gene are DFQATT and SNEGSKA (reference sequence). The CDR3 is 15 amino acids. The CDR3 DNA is TGCAGTGCTAGAGCCGTAAAGCTGGAAGGAAACACCATATATTTT. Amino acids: CSARAVKLEGNTIYF.

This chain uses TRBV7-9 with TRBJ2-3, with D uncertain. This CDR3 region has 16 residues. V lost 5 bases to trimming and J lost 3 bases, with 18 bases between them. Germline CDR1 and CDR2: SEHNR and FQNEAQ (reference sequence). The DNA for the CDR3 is TGTGCCAGCAGCCCCCCTTTTCGGGTTAGTACAGATACGCAGTATTTT. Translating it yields CASSPPFRVSTDTQYF.

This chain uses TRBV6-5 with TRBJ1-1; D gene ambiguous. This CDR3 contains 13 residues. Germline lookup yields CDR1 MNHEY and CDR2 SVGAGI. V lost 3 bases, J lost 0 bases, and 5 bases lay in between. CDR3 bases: TGTGCCAGCAGTTATGGGATGAACACTGAAGCTTTCTTT. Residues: CASSYGMNTEAFF.

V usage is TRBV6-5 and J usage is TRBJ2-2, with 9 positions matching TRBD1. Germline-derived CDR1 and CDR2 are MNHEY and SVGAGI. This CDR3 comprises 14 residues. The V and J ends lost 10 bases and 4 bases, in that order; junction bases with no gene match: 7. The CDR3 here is CATRNRGPTGELFF. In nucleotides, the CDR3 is TGTGCCACCAGGAACAGGGGGCCCACCGGGGAGCTGTTTTTT.

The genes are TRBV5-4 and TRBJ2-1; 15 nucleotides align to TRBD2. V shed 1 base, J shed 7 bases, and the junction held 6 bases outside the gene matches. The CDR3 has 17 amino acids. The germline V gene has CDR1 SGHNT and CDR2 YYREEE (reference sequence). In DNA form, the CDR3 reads TGTGCCAGCAGCTTGAGGACTAGCGGGGGGGCGGGTAATGAGCAGTTCTTC. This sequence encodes CASSLRTSGGAGNEQFF.

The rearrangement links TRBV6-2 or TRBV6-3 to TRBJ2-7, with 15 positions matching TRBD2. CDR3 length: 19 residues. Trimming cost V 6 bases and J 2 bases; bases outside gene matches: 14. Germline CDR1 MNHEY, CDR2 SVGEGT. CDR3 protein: CASRSHPGLAGGTTYEQYF. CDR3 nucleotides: TGTGCCAGCAGATCCCACCCGGGACTAGCGGGAGGAACAACCTACGAGCAGTACTTC.

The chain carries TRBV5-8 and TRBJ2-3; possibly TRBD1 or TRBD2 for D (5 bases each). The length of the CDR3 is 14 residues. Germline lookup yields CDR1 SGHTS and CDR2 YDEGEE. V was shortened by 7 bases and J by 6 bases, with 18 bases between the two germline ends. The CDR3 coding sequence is TGTGCCAGCCGTCGGGACCTACTTGGGGATACGCAGTATTTT. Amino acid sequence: CASRRDLLGDTQYF.